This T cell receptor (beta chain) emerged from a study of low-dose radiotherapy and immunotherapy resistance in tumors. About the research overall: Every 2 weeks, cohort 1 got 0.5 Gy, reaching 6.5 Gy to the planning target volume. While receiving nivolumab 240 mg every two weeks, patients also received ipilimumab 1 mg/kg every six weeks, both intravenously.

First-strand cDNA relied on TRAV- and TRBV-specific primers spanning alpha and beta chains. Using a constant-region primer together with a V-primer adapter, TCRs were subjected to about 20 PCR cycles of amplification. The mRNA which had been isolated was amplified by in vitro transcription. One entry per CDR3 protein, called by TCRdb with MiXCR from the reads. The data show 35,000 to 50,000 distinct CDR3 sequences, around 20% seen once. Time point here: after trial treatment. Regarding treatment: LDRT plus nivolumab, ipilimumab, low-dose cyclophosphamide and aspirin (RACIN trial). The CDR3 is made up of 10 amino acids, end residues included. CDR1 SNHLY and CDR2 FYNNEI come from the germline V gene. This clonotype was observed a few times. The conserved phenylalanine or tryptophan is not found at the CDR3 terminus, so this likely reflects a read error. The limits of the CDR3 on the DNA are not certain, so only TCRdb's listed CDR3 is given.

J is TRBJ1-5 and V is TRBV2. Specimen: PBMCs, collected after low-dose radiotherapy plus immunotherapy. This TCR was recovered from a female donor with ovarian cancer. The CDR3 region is CASIRDSPSI.